These T cell receptor beta chains were read from a single sample in a study of CD8+ T cells in alopecia areata. TCRdb's copy holds only in-frame clones and misses some; the assay was immunoSEQ multiplex PCR. The sample holds over 120,000 clones, about 51% seen once. The sample consisted of CD4+ T cells sorted from blood, taken at week 0. The receptors were sampled from a human donor with alopecia areata. CDR3s include the opening cysteine and the closing phenylalanine or tryptophan. The D gene is left open where the match is weak. Clone size is stated in some rows and not others, as once, few, many or a class when expanded.

cdr3_aa: CASSESRGHGETQYF
cdr3_nt: TGTGCCAGCAGTGAATCCAGGGGGCATGGAGAGACCCAGTACTTC
d_call: TRBD1
v_call: TRBV2
j_call: TRBJ2-5
clone_size: NA

cdr3_aa: CASSRTAGGYTF
cdr3_nt: TGTGCCAGCAGTCGGACAGCCGGTGGCTACACCTTC
d_call: NA
v_call: TRBV25-1
j_call: TRBJ1-2
clone_size: NA

cdr3_aa: CASSFGSYGYTF
cdr3_nt: TGTGCCAGCAGCTTCGGATCCTATGGCTACACCTTC
d_call: NA
v_call: TRBV13
j_call: TRBJ1-2
clone_size: few

cdr3_aa: CRTGMGNTQYF
cdr3_nt: TGCAGGACAGGGATGGGGAACACGCAGTATTTT
d_call: TRBD1
v_call: TRBV29-1
j_call: TRBJ2-3
clone_size: NA

cdr3_aa: CAWSVRRFPGNTIYF
cdr3_nt: TGTGCCTGGAGTGTACGTCGGTTTCCTGGAAACACCATATATTTT
d_call: NA
v_call: TRBV30
j_call: TRBJ1-3
clone_size: NA

cdr3_aa: CAWSAEGRWYNEQFF
cdr3_nt: TGTGCCTGGAGTGCGGAGGGCCGGTGGTACAATGAGCAGTTCTTC
d_call: NA
v_call: TRBV30
j_call: TRBJ2-1
clone_size: few

cdr3_aa: CASSQTQRGSGNTIYF
cdr3_nt: TGCGCCAGCAGCCAGACTCAGAGGGGTTCTGGAAACACCATATATTTT
d_call: NA
v_call: TRBV4-1
j_call: TRBJ1-3
clone_size: NA

cdr3_aa: CATSNGQFVPEAFF
cdr3_nt: TGTGCCACCAGCAACGGACAGTTTGTTCCTGAAGCTTTCTTT
d_call: NA
v_call: TRBV15
j_call: TRBJ1-1
clone_size: few

cdr3_aa: CASSLVGLNTGELFF
cdr3_nt: TGTGCCAGCAGCTTAGTAGGGTTGAACACCGGGGAGCTGTTTTTT
d_call: NA
v_call: TRBV11-2
j_call: TRBJ2-2
clone_size: NA

cdr3_aa: CASSRGQNSYEQYF
cdr3_nt: TGCGCCAGCAGTCGGGGACAAAACTCCTACGAGCAGTACTTC
d_call: NA
v_call: TRBV4-1
j_call: TRBJ2-7
clone_size: few

cdr3_aa: CASSPGQGATDTQYF
cdr3_nt: TGCGCCAGCAGCCCGGGACAGGGGGCTACAGATACGCAGTATTTT
d_call: TRBD1
v_call: TRBV5-1
j_call: TRBJ2-3
clone_size: NA

cdr3_aa: CASSPPTREGSYF
cdr3_nt: TGTGCCAGCTCACCACCGACGCGGGAGGGTTCTTACTTC
d_call: TRBD2
v_call: TRBV18
j_call: TRBJ2-5
clone_size: NA

cdr3_aa: CASNSCGYPGQEAYEQYF
cdr3_nt: TGTGCCAGCAACTCCTGCGGTTACCCGGGACAGGAAGCCTACGAGCAGTACTTC
d_call: TRBD1
v_call: TRBV7-3
j_call: TRBJ2-7
clone_size: few

cdr3_aa: CSGQGQETQYF
cdr3_nt: TGCAGTGGGCAGGGCCAAGAGACCCAGTACTTC
d_call: NA
v_call: TRBV20-1
j_call: TRBJ2-5
clone_size: NA

cdr3_aa: CASTFSNQPQHF
cdr3_nt: TGTGCCAGTACATTCAGCAATCAGCCCCAGCATTTT
d_call: NA
v_call: TRBV19
j_call: TRBJ1-5
clone_size: NA

cdr3_aa: CASSQVSGFIEQYF
cdr3_nt: TGTGCCAGCAGCCAAGTCTCAGGGTTTATAGAGCAGTACTTC
d_call: NA
v_call: TRBV4-2
j_call: TRBJ2-7
clone_size: NA

cdr3_aa: CSVVLAGGNTEAFF
cdr3_nt: TGCAGCGTTGTTCTTGCGGGGGGGAACACTGAAGCTTTCTTT
d_call: NA
v_call: TRBV29-1
j_call: TRBJ1-1
clone_size: NA

cdr3_aa: CASSLNRYSGNTIYF
cdr3_nt: TGTGCCAGCAGCCTGAATAGGTACTCTGGAAACACCATATATTTT
d_call: NA
v_call: TRBV14
j_call: TRBJ1-3
clone_size: NA

cdr3_aa: CASSLGRGRIPSYEQYF
cdr3_nt: TGTGCCAGCAGCTTAGGAAGGGGGCGAATCCCCTCCTACGAGCAGTACTTC
d_call: TRBD1
v_call: TRBV7-2
j_call: TRBJ2-7
clone_size: NA

cdr3_aa: CASSTDRGRGQPQHF
cdr3_nt: TGTGCCAGCAGCACCGACAGGGGGAGAGGGCAGCCCCAGCATTTT
d_call: TRBD1
v_call: TRBV27
j_call: TRBJ1-5
clone_size: NA

cdr3_aa: CASSQGLLAGYNEQFF
cdr3_nt: TGCGCCAGCAGCCAGGGGTTACTAGCGGGGTACAATGAGCAGTTCTTC
d_call: TRBD2
v_call: TRBV4-1
j_call: TRBJ2-1
clone_size: NA

cdr3_aa: CACSNWAGELFF
cdr3_nt: TGTGCCTGCAGTAATTGGGCCGGGGAGCTGTTTTTT
d_call: NA
v_call: TRBV30
j_call: TRBJ2-2
clone_size: once

cdr3_aa: CASSVTGATNEKLFF
cdr3_nt: TGTGCCAGCAGCGTCACAGGGGCAACTAATGAAAAACTGTTTTTT
d_call: TRBD1
v_call: TRBV9
j_call: TRBJ1-4
clone_size: few

cdr3_aa: CSAGGVDQPQHF
cdr3_nt: TGCAGCGCTGGGGGTGTAGATCAGCCCCAGCATTTT
d_call: NA
v_call: TRBV29-1
j_call: TRBJ1-5
clone_size: NA

cdr3_aa: CASTVGGLNTEAFF
cdr3_nt: TGTGCCAGCACTGTCGGGGGTCTGAACACTGAAGCTTTCTTT
d_call: NA
v_call: TRBV7-3
j_call: TRBJ1-1
clone_size: NA

cdr3_aa: CASSLVRGEAFF
cdr3_nt: TGTGCCAGCAGCTTAGTTCGGGGGGAAGCTTTCTTT
d_call: NA
v_call: TRBV7-2
j_call: TRBJ1-1
clone_size: NA

cdr3_aa: CSVTVAGRGGPQHF
cdr3_nt: TGCAGCGTTACGGTGGCGGGGAGGGGTGGGCCCCAGCATTTT
d_call: NA
v_call: TRBV29-1
j_call: TRBJ1-5
clone_size: few

cdr3_aa: CASSSTTGTGVVNEQFF
cdr3_nt: TGTGCCAGCAGTTCTACGACGGGGACTGGGGTTGTGAATGAGCAGTTCTTC
d_call: NA
v_call: TRBV11-3
j_call: TRBJ2-1
clone_size: NA

cdr3_aa: CAWSLSYRGRETQYF
cdr3_nt: TGTGCCTGGAGTCTATCCTACAGGGGTCGAGAGACCCAGTACTTC
d_call: TRBD1
v_call: TRBV30
j_call: TRBJ2-5
clone_size: once

cdr3_aa: CASTQGDRGSEKLFF
cdr3_nt: TGTGCCAGCACCCAAGGCGACAGGGGTTCCGAAAAACTGTTTTTT
d_call: TRBD1
v_call: TRBV25-1
j_call: TRBJ1-4
clone_size: NA

cdr3_aa: CASSLGQNIQYF
cdr3_nt: TGTGCCAGCAGCTTGGGGCAAAACATTCAGTACTTC
d_call: NA
v_call: TRBV5-5
j_call: TRBJ2-4
clone_size: few

cdr3_aa: CASTPVTGNEQFF
cdr3_nt: TGTGCCAGCACTCCCGTGACAGGGAATGAGCAGTTCTTC
d_call: TRBD1
v_call: TRBV6-5
j_call: TRBJ2-1
clone_size: NA

cdr3_aa: CASSLAMGNQETQYF
cdr3_nt: TGTGCCAGCAGCTTAGCTATGGGAAATCAGGAGACCCAGTACTTC
d_call: NA
v_call: TRBV7-9
j_call: TRBJ2-5
clone_size: few

cdr3_aa: CAWSVLANYEQYF
cdr3_nt: TGTGCCTGGAGTGTATTAGCAAACTACGAGCAGTACTTC
d_call: NA
v_call: TRBV30
j_call: TRBJ2-7
clone_size: NA

cdr3_aa: CATSRDPTSAISYEQYF
cdr3_nt: TGTGCCACCAGCAGGGACCCGACTAGCGCCATTTCCTACGAGCAGTACTTC
d_call: TRBD2
v_call: TRBV15
j_call: TRBJ2-7
clone_size: NA

cdr3_aa: CSVSRTAHDTIYF
cdr3_nt: TGCAGCGTTTCTCGGACAGCTCACGACACCATATATTTT
d_call: NA
v_call: TRBV29-1
j_call: TRBJ1-3
clone_size: NA

cdr3_aa: CSVDSREWSDTQYF
cdr3_nt: TGCAGCGTTGACTCACGGGAGTGGTCAGATACGCAGTATTTT
d_call: NA
v_call: TRBV29-1
j_call: TRBJ2-3
clone_size: once

cdr3_aa: CASSQTPRTSSYEQYF
cdr3_nt: TGCGCCAGCAGCCAGACGCCCCGGACCAGCTCCTACGAGCAGTACTTC
d_call: NA
v_call: TRBV4-1
j_call: TRBJ2-7
clone_size: NA

cdr3_aa: CAWSHRDSGPYTEAFF
cdr3_nt: TGTGCCTGGAGCCACCGGGACAGCGGCCCCTACACTGAAGCTTTCTTT
d_call: TRBD1
v_call: TRBV30
j_call: TRBJ1-1
clone_size: few

cdr3_aa: CAWSVIMGNQPQHF
cdr3_nt: TGTGCCTGGAGTGTAATTATGGGGAATCAGCCCCAGCATTTT
d_call: NA
v_call: TRBV30
j_call: TRBJ1-5
clone_size: NA

cdr3_aa: CASRGLAGGRSGETQYF
cdr3_nt: TGTGCCAGCAGAGGACTAGCGGGAGGCCGCAGTGGGGAGACCCAGTACTTC
d_call: TRBD2
v_call: TRBV28
j_call: TRBJ2-5
clone_size: few

cdr3_aa: CASSMTFLSYEQYF
cdr3_nt: TGTGCCAGCAGTATGACATTTCTTTCCTACGAGCAGTACTTC
d_call: NA
v_call: TRBV27
j_call: TRBJ2-7
clone_size: few

cdr3_aa: CASSQARTTVYNEQFF
cdr3_nt: TGCGCCAGCAGCCAAGCTAGGACTACCGTCTACAATGAGCAGTTCTTC
d_call: NA
v_call: TRBV4-1
j_call: TRBJ2-1
clone_size: NA

cdr3_aa: CSVDIPGSEAFF
cdr3_nt: TGCAGCGTTGACATACCAGGGTCTGAAGCTTTCTTT
d_call: NA
v_call: TRBV29-1
j_call: TRBJ1-1
clone_size: few

cdr3_aa: CASTPEGNTGELFF
cdr3_nt: TGTGCCAGCACCCCGGAGGGAAACACCGGGGAGCTGTTTTTT
d_call: NA
v_call: TRBV9
j_call: TRBJ2-2
clone_size: NA

cdr3_aa: CSVRQVSYNEQFF
cdr3_nt: TGCAGCGTTCGACAGGTTTCCTACAATGAGCAGTTCTTC
d_call: NA
v_call: TRBV29-1
j_call: TRBJ2-1
clone_size: NA

cdr3_aa: CAWSPPSGRANTKNIQYF
cdr3_nt: TGTGCCTGGAGCCCTCCTAGCGGGAGGGCCAATACCAAAAACATTCAGTACTTC
d_call: TRBD2
v_call: TRBV30
j_call: TRBJ2-4
clone_size: few

cdr3_aa: CSVGGTGEAFF
cdr3_nt: TGCAGCGTTGGAGGGACAGGTGAAGCTTTCTTT
d_call: TRBD1
v_call: TRBV29-1
j_call: TRBJ1-1
clone_size: NA

cdr3_aa: CASSRPGQGNTGELFF
cdr3_nt: TGTGCCAGCAGTCGCCCGGGACAGGGGAACACCGGGGAGCTGTTTTTT
d_call: TRBD1
v_call: TRBV2
j_call: TRBJ2-2
clone_size: NA

cdr3_aa: CASSPRGAVDQPQHF
cdr3_nt: TGTGCCAGCTCACCACGAGGGGCGGTGGATCAGCCCCAGCATTTT
d_call: NA
v_call: TRBV18
j_call: TRBJ1-5
clone_size: few

cdr3_aa: CASSYTTGEQYF
cdr3_nt: TGTGCCAGCAGTTACACGACCGGGGAGCAGTACTTC
d_call: NA
v_call: TRBV6-5
j_call: TRBJ2-7
clone_size: NA

cdr3_aa: CASSYRDTGYEQYF
cdr3_nt: TGTGCCAGCAGTTACCGGGACACGGGGTACGAGCAGTACTTC
d_call: NA
v_call: TRBV6-5
j_call: TRBJ2-7
clone_size: few

cdr3_aa: CASKGAGGPYNEQFF
cdr3_nt: TGTGCCAGCAAAGGAGCGGGAGGGCCCTACAATGAGCAGTTCTTC
d_call: TRBD2
v_call: TRBV2
j_call: TRBJ2-1
clone_size: NA

cdr3_aa: CASSLGALYEQYF
cdr3_nt: TGCGCCAGCAGCTTGGGGGCCCTCTACGAGCAGTACTTC
d_call: NA
v_call: TRBV5-1
j_call: TRBJ2-7
clone_size: NA

cdr3_aa: CSVEDSTSGINIQYF
cdr3_nt: TGCAGCGTTGAAGATTCGACTAGCGGGATAAACATTCAGTACTTC
d_call: TRBD2
v_call: TRBV29-1
j_call: TRBJ2-4
clone_size: few

cdr3_aa: CASSVLSGRDEQFF
cdr3_nt: TGTGCCAGCAGTGTTCTTAGCGGGAGGGATGAGCAGTTCTTC
d_call: TRBD2
v_call: TRBV2
j_call: TRBJ2-1
clone_size: NA

cdr3_aa: CASSSGQGGKTEAFF
cdr3_nt: TGTGCCAGCAGTTCCGGACAGGGGGGTAAAACTGAAGCTTTCTTT
d_call: TRBD1
v_call: TRBV28
j_call: TRBJ1-1
clone_size: NA

cdr3_aa: CAWSRARLADRTDTQYF
cdr3_nt: TGTGCCTGGAGTCGCGCCCGACTAGCCGACCGCACAGATACGCAGTATTTT
d_call: TRBD2
v_call: TRBV30
j_call: TRBJ2-3
clone_size: NA